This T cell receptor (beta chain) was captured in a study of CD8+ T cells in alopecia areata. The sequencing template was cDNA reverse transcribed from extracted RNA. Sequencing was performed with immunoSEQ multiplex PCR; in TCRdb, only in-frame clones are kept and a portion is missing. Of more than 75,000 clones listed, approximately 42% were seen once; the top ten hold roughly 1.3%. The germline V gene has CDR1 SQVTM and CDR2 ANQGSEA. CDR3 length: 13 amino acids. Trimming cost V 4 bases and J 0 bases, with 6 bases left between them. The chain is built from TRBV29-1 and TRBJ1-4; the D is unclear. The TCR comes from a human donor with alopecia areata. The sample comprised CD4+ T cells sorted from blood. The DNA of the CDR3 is TGCAGCGTTGCCAGAGCAACTAATGAAAAACTGTTTTTT. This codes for CSVARATNEKLFF.